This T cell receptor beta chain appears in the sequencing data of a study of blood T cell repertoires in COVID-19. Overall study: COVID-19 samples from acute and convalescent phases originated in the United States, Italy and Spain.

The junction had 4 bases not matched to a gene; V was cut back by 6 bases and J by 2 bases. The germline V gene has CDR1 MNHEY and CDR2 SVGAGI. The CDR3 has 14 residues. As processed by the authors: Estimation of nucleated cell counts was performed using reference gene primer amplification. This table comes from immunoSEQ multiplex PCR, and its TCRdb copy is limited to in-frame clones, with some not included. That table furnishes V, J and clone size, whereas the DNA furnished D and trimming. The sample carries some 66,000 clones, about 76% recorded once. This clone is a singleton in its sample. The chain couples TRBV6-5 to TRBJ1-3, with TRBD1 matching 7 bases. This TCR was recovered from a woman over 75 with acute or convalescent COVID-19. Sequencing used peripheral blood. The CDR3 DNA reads TGTGCCAGCAGCCCCAGGGGGGCTGGAAACACCATATATTTT. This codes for CASSPRGAGNTIYF.